Below are 7 T cell receptor beta chains sequenced from a single sample in a study of blood T cell repertoires in COVID-19. The protocol was immunoSEQ multiplex PCR, while the TCRdb copy is restricted to in-frame clones and leaves out a portion. The sample includes about 89,000 clones, roughly 80% of them seen just once. What was sequenced was peripheral blood. The source is a woman older than 75 with acute or convalescent COVID-19.

On this clone: The same CDR3 also results from other DNA sequences found in this sample. The rearrangement links TRBV7-2 to TRBJ1-5; 9 bases match TRBD1. CDR1 and CDR2 from the germline V gene are SGHTA and FQGNSA. The CDR3 runs to 13 residues. V was clipped by 3 bases and J by 7 bases; unmatched bases: 1. The CDR3 nucleotides read TGTGCCAGCAGCTTGGGACAGGGACAGCCCCAGCATTTT. Amino acids: CASSLGQGQPQHF.

This clone was detected only once. The chain is built from TRBV9 and TRBJ1-1; 10 bases align to TRBD1. CDR1 and CDR2 from the germline V gene are SGDLS and YYNGEE. The V gene end was trimmed by 2 bases and the J gene end by 2 bases; junction bases not matched to a gene: 3. The CDR3 contains 15 residues. CDR3 loop: CASSVGTGANTEAFF. The DNA for the CDR3 is TGTGCCAGCAGCGTTGGGACAGGGGCAAACACTGAAGCTTTCTTT.

The V gene is TRBV5-1, the J gene TRBJ1-6, with a possible D match to TRBD1 (6 bases). There are 15 residues in the CDR3. V gave up 2 bases and J gave up 5 bases, with 11 bases separating them. From germline, CDR1 is SGHRS and CDR2 YFSETQ. Here the CDR3 DNA reads TGCGCCAGCAGCTTAGACCCAGGGGATAATTCACCCCTCCACTTT. It encodes CASSLDPGDNSPLHF.

This clone has a count of ten or more. The V and J genes are TRBV6-5 and TRBJ2-1; 9 bases align to TRBD2. The germline V gene encodes CDR1 MNHEY and CDR2 SVGAGI. The CDR3 length is 14 residues. Losses at the gene ends were 6 bases for V and 4 bases for J; bases not matched to a gene: 4. The CDR3 loop reads CASRETSGYNEQFF. The CDR3 coding sequence is TGTGCCAGCAGGGAGACTAGCGGTTACAATGAGCAGTTCTTC.

Concerning this clone: Other DNA sequences from this sample encode an identical CDR3 as well. This sequence joins TRBV5-4 and TRBJ1-2; 8 nucleotides align to TRBD1. Germline V CDR1 and CDR2: SGHNT, YYREEE (reference sequence). The length of the CDR3 is 13 residues. Trimming at V came to 4 bases and at J to 4 bases, leaving 3 bases not matched to a gene. CDR3 sequence: CASSPDRGYGYTF. In DNA, the CDR3 is TGTGCCAGCAGCCCCGACAGGGGCTATGGCTACACCTTC.

The V and J genes are TRBV19 and TRBJ2-7, with D possibly matching TRBD2 (5 bases). Germline V gene data show CDR1 as LNHDA and CDR2 as SQIVND (reference sequence). The ends were cut back, 3 bases at V and 4 bases at J, with 7 bases in the middle. The CDR3 consists of 12 residues. In DNA, the CDR3 is TGTGCCAGTAGTATGTCGGGGTACGAGCAGTACTTC. Translating it yields CASSMSGYEQYF.

This clone appeared a few times. The chain is built from TRBV7-2 and TRBJ2-7, with unresolved D. This CDR3 has 14 residues. Trimming pared 5 bases from V and 0 bases from J, leaving 11 bases between. In germline, CDR1 is SGHTA, CDR2 FQGNSA. In nucleotides, the CDR3 is TGTGCCAGCAGCCTTTCCAGGAACTCCTACGAGCAGTACTTC. Translating it yields CASSLSRNSYEQYF.